Following are 20 T cell receptor beta chains from one sample sequenced in a study of T-cell reconstitution after alpha-beta-depleted transplantation in children. The library targeted TCRbeta and was prepared with unique molecular identifiers. Each CDR3 protein is one row after TCRdb ran MiXCR on the PCR reads. The top ten clones hold over 9.5% of a sample with 250,000 to 300,000 distinct CDR3 sequences, roughly 9.5% of them seen once. This material consisted of PBMCs from the stem cell graft donor, taken from the stem cell graft. These receptors originate from a human donor who donated a stem cell graft to a child with SCID.

A few counts support this clonotype. The V gene is TRBV5-6, the J gene TRBJ2-5; 9 nucleotides match TRBD1. The germline V gene has CDR1 SGHDT and CDR2 YYEEEE. The CDR3 covers 14 residues. The ends lost 5 bases at V and 3 bases at J; junction bases unmatched: 5. The CDR3 loop reads CASRRDRAKETQYF. CDR3 nucleotides: TGTGCCAGCAGAAGGGACAGGGCCAAAGAGACCCAGTACTTC.

This clonotype was seen many times. CDR3 sequence reads: CASSSNTLGTQYF. The CDR3 bases are TGCGCCAGCAGTTCGAACACCTTAGGTACGCAGTATTTT. The chain links TRBV5-1 to TRBJ2-3; D gene uncertain. CDR1 and CDR2 from the germline V gene are SGHRS and YFSETQ. V was trimmed by 5 bases and J by 8 bases, leaving 15 bases between them. This CDR3 spans 13 amino acids.

This clonotype was observed a few times. The genes are TRBV7-3 and TRBJ2-1; D remains ambiguous. Germline-derived CDR1 and CDR2 are SGHTA and FQGTGA. This CDR3 comprises 13 residues. The V and J ends lost 2 bases and 9 bases respectively, with 11 bases between them. CDR3 loop: CASSLSNVAEQFF. The CDR3 DNA is TGTGCCAGCAGCTTATCGAACGTGGCTGAGCAGTTCTTC.

This chain links TRBV4-1 with TRBJ2-7, with TRBD1 as a possible D gene (6 bases). The CDR3 has 13 amino acids. Germline lookup yields CDR1 MGHRA and CDR2 YSYEKL. With 4 bases removed from V and 7 bases from J, the gap between germline ends came to 14 bases. The CDR3 DNA sequence: TGCGCCAGCAGCCTCCAGGGGCAGTGGGAGCAGTACTTC. Translating it yields CASSLQGQWEQYF.

The rearrangement uses TRBV7-2 and TRBJ1-2; the D gene is possibly TRBD1 (6 bases). Germline lookup yields CDR1 SGHTA and CDR2 FQGNSA. This CDR3 has 17 residues. V shed 2 bases and J shed 2 bases, with 18 bases lying between them. CDR3: CASSLLEDRNLNYGYTF. CDR3 bases: TGTGCCAGCAGCTTATTAGAGGACAGAAACTTAAACTATGGCTACACCTTC.

The rearrangement uses TRBV3-1 and TRBJ2-5; 10 positions agree with TRBD2. Germline CDR1 is LGHDT and CDR2 is YNNKEL (reference sequence). CDR3 length: 18 amino acids. The trim removed 1 base at V and 4 bases at J, leaving 12 bases unmatched. The CDR3 sequence: CASSQALRLAGGSETQYF. The DNA for the CDR3 is TGTGCCAGCAGCCAAGCATTGCGACTAGCGGGTGGGTCAGAGACCCAGTACTTC.

The V call is TRBV12-3 or TRBV12-4, the J call TRBJ2-1, with D unresolved. Between the trimmed V and J ends, which lost 2 bases and 4 bases, there was a span of 6 bases. The CDR3 runs 13 residues. Here the CDR3 DNA reads TGTGCCAGCAGTTTACACTTATACAATGAGCAGTTCTTC. Amino acid sequence: CASSLHLYNEQFF.

A few counts support this clonotype. This chain joins TRBV20-1 and TRBJ2-5; 11 positions agree with TRBD2. The CDR3 extends over 13 amino acids. V was clipped by 8 bases and J by 5 bases; unmatched bases: 7. Germline V gene data show CDR1 as DFQATT and CDR2 as SNEGSKA (reference sequence). The CDR3 bases are TGCAGTTTTAGCGGGGGGGCCGGGGAGACCCAGTACTTC. Translated, it gives CSFSGGAGETQYF.

The rearrangement links TRBV7-2 to TRBJ2-7; no definite D call. Germline assignment: CDR1 SGHTA and CDR2 FQGNSA. The CDR3 is 14 amino acids. Trimming cost V 0 bases and J 0 bases, with 6 bases left between them. CDR3 amino acids: CASSLAEVSYEQYF. CDR3 DNA sequence: TGTGCCAGCAGCTTAGCAGAGGTCTCCTACGAGCAGTACTTC.

This clonotype has more than one count but fewer than ten. V is TRBV27 and J is TRBJ2-3; D is perhaps TRBD2 (7 bases). The CDR3 contains 20 residues. V lost 4 bases to trimming and J lost 8 bases, with 34 bases between them. Per germline, CDR1 MNHEY and CDR2 SMNVEV (reference sequence). The CDR3 nucleotides read TGTGCCAGCAGTTCGAAGGGGGGTCTAGCGGATTTCCAAACCCAGGGTACGCAGTATTTT. This gives the protein CASSSKGGLADFQTQGTQYF.

This clonotype occurred a few times. The chain has TRBV5-1 and TRBJ2-1; 11 nucleotides align to TRBD2. CDR1 and CDR2 (germline): SGHRS, YFSETQ. The CDR3 totals 16 residues. The ends lost 2 bases at V and 8 bases at J; junction bases unmatched: 9. CDR3 region: CASSLPILAGADEQFF. The CDR3 DNA reads as TGCGCCAGCAGCTTACCAATACTAGCGGGGGCGGATGAGCAGTTCTTC.

V gene TRBV20-1 combines with J gene TRBJ1-2, with 8 bases identical to TRBD1. Per the germline V gene, CDR1 is DFQATT and CDR2 is SNEGSKA (reference sequence). V shed 1 base and J 3 bases; nucleotides not matched to a gene: 4. CDR3 length: 14 residues. This CDR3 reads CSARASGQDYGYTF. As DNA, the CDR3 is TGCAGTGCTAGAGCATCGGGACAGGACTATGGCTACACCTTC.

The sample holds a few counts of this clonotype. The chain is built from TRBV12-3 or TRBV12-4 and TRBJ1-1; unclear D gene. V was shortened by 2 bases and J by 5 bases, with 6 bases between the two germline ends. The CDR3 has 12 residues. The CDR3: CASSLIGTEAFF. CDR3 DNA sequence: TGTGCCAGCAGTTTAATAGGGACTGAAGCTTTCTTT.

This clonotype was seen more than once but under ten times. Here the CDR3 reads CASSGGRSAQFF. Here the CDR3 DNA reads TGCGCCAGCAGTGGGGGACGGTCCGCGCAGTTCTTC. The chain links TRBV10-1 to TRBJ2-1; D is tentatively TRBD1 or TRBD2 (5 bases each). The V gene lost 4 bases and the J gene lost 12 bases, with 13 bases spanning the gap. This CDR3 has 12 residues. The germline V gene encodes CDR1 WNHNN and CDR2 SYGVQD (reference sequence).

Ten or more counts support this clonotype. The rearrangement uses TRBV27 and TRBJ2-7; a weak D match, TRBD1 (6 bases). The CDR3 is 13 amino acids. Looked up from germline, CDR1 is MNHEY and CDR2 is SMNVEV (reference sequence). Trimming removed 4 bases from V and 7 bases from J, with 14 bases in between. CDR3 coding DNA: TGTGCCAGCAGTTCCGCAGGGGCGCGTGAGCAGTACTTC. Protein: CASSSAGAREQYF.

The rearrangement links TRBV5-1 to TRBJ2-3; TRBD1 might be the D (5 bases). The V gene lost 7 bases and the J gene lost 2 bases, with 20 bases spanning the gap. The CDR3 extends over 16 amino acids. Germline-derived CDR1 and CDR2 are SGHRS and YFSETQ. Here the CDR3 reads CASPLDGVGDTDTQYF. The DNA of the CDR3 is TGCGCCAGCCCCTTGGATGGGGTAGGGGACACAGATACGCAGTATTTT.

The chain carries TRBV20-1 and TRBJ2-7, with D perhaps TRBD2 (6 bases). The germline V and J ends were trimmed by 0 bases and 6 bases, with 9 bases remaining between them. CDR1 DFQATT and CDR2 SNEGSKA come from the germline V gene (reference sequence). There are 12 residues in the CDR3. CDR3 coding DNA: TGCAGTGCTAGAGAGCGGGAACGCGAGCAGTACTTC. Translation gives CSAREREREQYF.

This chain joins TRBV2 and TRBJ2-7; TRBD1 aligns across 7 bases. The CDR3 consists of 14 residues. The ends lost 4 bases at V and 2 bases at J; junction bases unmatched: 5. The germline CDR1 and CDR2 sequences are SNHLY and FYNNEI. CDR3 sequence (DNA): TGTGCCAGCAGTGCAAGGGACAGTCCCTACGAGCAGTACTTC. This encodes CASSARDSPYEQYF.

The chain uses TRBV2 and TRBJ2-7, with D unclear. This CDR3 contains 11 residues. CDR1 and CDR2 (germline): SNHLY, FYNNEI. Trimming left V 2 bases short and J 6 bases short, with 5 bases between. CDR3 coding DNA: TGTGCCAGCAGTGAATTCCCCGAGCAGTACTTC. As protein: CASSEFPEQYF.

This clonotype was counted a few times. V usage is TRBV5-1 and J usage is TRBJ2-7; 7 bases agree with TRBD1. CDR1 is SGHRS, CDR2 YFSETQ, per germline. CDR3 length equals 14 residues. The junction had 7 bases not matched to a gene; V was cut back by 7 bases and J by 0 bases. The CDR3 coding sequence is TGCGCCAGCTCGACAGGGTTAAGCTCCTACGAGCAGTACTTC. Amino acids: CASSTGLSSYEQYF.